This T cell receptor beta chain was profiled in a study of a mutant IDH1 vaccine in newly diagnosed glioma. Time point: baseline, week 1 (first vaccination visit). Indicated treatment: pre-vaccination baseline after standard-of-care therapy. Only in-frame clones appear in the TCRdb table, and some are missing; sequencing was by immunoSEQ multiplex PCR. The table has roughly 86,000 clones, around four fifths seen once; the top ten hold less than 9.5%. Germline V lookup: CDR1 LNHDA, CDR2 SQIVND (reference sequence). V shed 8 bases and J 7 bases; nucleotides not matched to a gene: 11. The CDR3 is 15 amino acids.

The chain has TRBV19 and TRBJ1-4, with 9 bases fitting TRBD1. Here the sequenced sample was PBMCs, taken from a glioma patient treated with radiotherapy, temozolomide or both. The source of this sequence is a man aged 40-49 years with glioma. CDR3 sequence (DNA): TGTGCCAGTGGCCCACCGGGACAGGGTCTTGAAAAACTGTTTTTT. Protein: CASGPPGQGLEKLFF.